Listed below are T cell receptor beta chains from one sample, sequenced in a study of beta chain features in type 1 diabetes. The protocol was immunoSEQ multiplex PCR, while the TCRdb copy is restricted to in-frame clones and leaves out a portion. The sample shows 630,000 or so clones, over 13% of them seen only once. Sequencing used naive CD4+ T cells from blood. These receptors all come from a man aged 18 to 35 with type 1 diabetes. Both conserved end residues are part of each CDR3. Each record gives: clone size, D gene, V gene, J gene, CDR3 protein, CDR3 DNA. The D gene is left open where the match is weak. Only part of the rows carry a size: once, few, many, or a class if the clone is expanded.

abundance: few; d_gene: .; v_gene: TRBV5-4; j_gene: TRBJ2-1; CDR3aa: CASSLFASSWNEQFF; CDR3nt: TGTGCCAGCAGCTTGTTCGCCAGCTCTTGGAATGAGCAGTTCTTC
abundance: .; d_gene: TRBD2; v_gene: TRBV29-1; j_gene: TRBJ2-3; CDR3aa: CSVAPRLADITDTQYF; CDR3nt: TGCAGCGTTGCCCCGAGACTAGCGGATATCACAGATACGCAGTATTTT
abundance: once; d_gene: TRBD1; v_gene: TRBV30; j_gene: TRBJ1-1; CDR3aa: CAWAHRGVTEAFF; CDR3nt: TGTGCCTGGGCCCACAGGGGTGTCACTGAAGCTTTCTTT
abundance: few; d_gene: .; v_gene: TRBV20-1; j_gene: TRBJ2-5; CDR3aa: CSVKRGETQYF; CDR3nt: TGCAGTGTTAAGAGGGGGGAGACCCAGTACTTC
abundance: few; d_gene: .; v_gene: TRBV27; j_gene: TRBJ1-3; CDR3aa: CASSLAGANGNTIYF; CDR3nt: TGTGCCAGCAGTTTGGCAGGGGCAAATGGAAACACCATATATTTT
abundance: .; d_gene: .; v_gene: TRBV13; j_gene: TRBJ1-1; CDR3aa: CASTQNTNTEAFF; CDR3nt: TGTGCCAGCACCCAAAACACGAACACTGAAGCTTTCTTT
abundance: few; d_gene: .; v_gene: TRBV6-6; j_gene: TRBJ1-6; CDR3aa: CASSYSKWNSPLHF; CDR3nt: TGTGCCAGCAGTTACTCGAAATGGAATTCACCCCTCCACTTT
abundance: few; d_gene: .; v_gene: TRBV7-2; j_gene: TRBJ1-1; CDR3aa: CASSVGQPNTEAFF; CDR3nt: TGTGCCAGCAGCGTCGGCCAGCCGAACACTGAAGCTTTCTTT
abundance: .; d_gene: TRBD1; v_gene: TRBV6-5; j_gene: TRBJ2-1; CDR3aa: CASSLRQGYEQFF; CDR3nt: TGTGCCAGCAGCCTTCGACAGGGGTATGAGCAGTTCTTC
abundance: .; d_gene: .; v_gene: TRBV5-4; j_gene: TRBJ2-7; CDR3aa: CASSSPSSYEQYF; CDR3nt: TGTGCCAGCAGCTCCCCGAGCTCCTACGAGCAGTACTTC
abundance: .; d_gene: .; v_gene: TRBV30; j_gene: TRBJ2-7; CDR3aa: CAWGPGPRSHEQYF; CDR3nt: TGTGCCTGGGGGCCCGGCCCAAGGTCTCACGAGCAGTACTTC
abundance: .; d_gene: .; v_gene: TRBV6-6; j_gene: TRBJ2-7; CDR3aa: CASSRPGVGEQYF; CDR3nt: TGTGCCAGCTCCAGACCAGGGGTAGGGGAGCAGTACTTC
abundance: .; d_gene: .; v_gene: TRBV27; j_gene: TRBJ2-4; CDR3aa: CASSLCPLVTKNIQYF; CDR3nt: TGTGCCAGCAGTTTATGCCCCTTGGTTACCAAAAACATTCAGTACTTC
abundance: few; d_gene: .; v_gene: TRBV19; j_gene: TRBJ2-6; CDR3aa: CASSSASGANVLTF; CDR3nt: TGTGCCAGTAGTTCAGCCTCTGGGGCCAACGTCCTGACTTTC
abundance: .; d_gene: .; v_gene: TRBV30; j_gene: TRBJ1-1; CDR3aa: CAWTRGTEAFF; CDR3nt: TGTGCCTGGACCCGGGGGACTGAAGCTTTCTTT
abundance: .; d_gene: .; v_gene: TRBV4-3; j_gene: TRBJ2-1; CDR3aa: CASSQEQLYNEQFF; CDR3nt: TGCGCCAGCAGCCAAGAACAGCTTTACAATGAGCAGTTCTTC
abundance: few; d_gene: TRBD2; v_gene: TRBV30; j_gene: TRBJ2-4; CDR3aa: CAWSVAGTKNIQYF; CDR3nt: TGTGCCTGGAGCGTAGCGGGAACCAAAAACATTCAGTACTTC
abundance: few; d_gene: TRBD1; v_gene: TRBV5-1; j_gene: TRBJ1-1; CDR3aa: CASSFTGGTEAFF; CDR3nt: TGCGCCAGCAGCTTCACAGGGGGCACTGAAGCTTTCTTT
abundance: few; d_gene: TRBD2; v_gene: TRBV9; j_gene: TRBJ2-3; CDR3aa: CASSVAAGVADTQYF; CDR3nt: TGTGCCAGCAGCGTAGCAGCGGGGGTGGCAGATACGCAGTATTTT
abundance: .; d_gene: TRBD1; v_gene: TRBV7-9; j_gene: TRBJ1-5; CDR3aa: CASSPGQGGSQPQHF; CDR3nt: TGTGCCAGCAGCCCGGGACAGGGGGGTAGTCAGCCCCAGCATTTT
abundance: .; d_gene: .; v_gene: TRBV7-9; j_gene: TRBJ1-6; CDR3aa: CASMIDGNSPLHF; CDR3nt: TGTGCCAGCATGATTGACGGTAATTCACCCCTCCACTTT
abundance: .; d_gene: TRBD1; v_gene: TRBV25-1; j_gene: TRBJ2-5; CDR3aa: CASSGPSGGTGETQYF; CDR3nt: TGTGCCAGCAGTGGCCCTAGTGGAGGGACAGGGGAGACCCAGTACTTC
abundance: .; d_gene: TRBD2; v_gene: TRBV5-6; j_gene: TRBJ2-1; CDR3aa: CASSLGAGRDNQAKQFF; CDR3nt: TGTGCCAGCAGCTTGGGAGCGGGACGAGACAATCAGGCGAAGCAGTTCTTC
abundance: .; d_gene: .; v_gene: TRBV9; j_gene: TRBJ2-1; CDR3aa: CASSVDSGTYNEQFF; CDR3nt: TGTGCCAGCAGCGTGGACTCAGGGACCTACAATGAGCAGTTCTTC
abundance: .; d_gene: .; v_gene: TRBV7-3; j_gene: TRBJ2-3; CDR3aa: CASSLRPRLLDTQYF; CDR3nt: TGTGCCAGCAGCTTAAGACCGCGGCTGTTAGATACGCAGTATTTT
abundance: .; d_gene: .; v_gene: TRBV30; j_gene: TRBJ1-4; CDR3aa: CAWTGTNEKLFF; CDR3nt: TGTGCCTGGACGGGTACTAATGAAAAACTGTTTTTT
abundance: few; d_gene: TRBD1; v_gene: TRBV2; j_gene: TRBJ1-2; CDR3aa: CASSVPGQGARDYGYTF; CDR3nt: TGTGCCAGCAGTGTCCCGGGACAGGGGGCGCGAGACTATGGCTACACCTTC
abundance: .; d_gene: .; v_gene: TRBV5-6; j_gene: TRBJ2-5; CDR3aa: CASSPVQETQYF; CDR3nt: TGTGCCAGCAGCCCAGTGCAAGAGACCCAGTACTTC
abundance: few; d_gene: TRBD1; v_gene: TRBV14; j_gene: TRBJ2-6; CDR3aa: CASSQEVGTGKGGANVLTF; CDR3nt: TGTGCCAGCAGCCAAGAAGTCGGGACAGGGAAAGGAGGGGCCAACGTCCTGACTTTC